This T cell receptor beta chain stems from a study of T cell changes during pregnancy in multiple sclerosis. This clone appeared a single time. The CDR3 extends over 14 amino acids. Germline lookup yields CDR1 SEHNR and CDR2 FQNEAQ (reference sequence). Trimming pared 1 base from V and 8 bases from J, leaving 11 bases between. This table comes from immunoSEQ multiplex PCR, and its TCRdb copy is limited to in-frame clones, with some not included. This sample has over 10,000 clones, with roughly 88% found just once. This sequence was found in a female donor in good health, enrolled as a control in a pregnancy study. The gene calls are TRBV7-9 and TRBJ2-2; no reliable D call. The material was CD8+ T cells from peripheral blood mononuclear cells, obtained in the second trimester of pregnancy. The CDR3 DNA follows: TGTGCCAGCAGCTTAGTGGCCCTGGCTGGGGAGCTGTTTTTT. Its protein product is CASSLVALAGELFF.